Listed below are T cell receptor beta chains from one sample, sequenced in a study of blood T cell repertoires in COVID-19. Only in-frame clones appear in the TCRdb table, and some are missing; sequencing was by immunoSEQ multiplex PCR. The sample lists more than 150,000 clones, 84% seen once, with about 8% in the top ten. The source material was PBMCs or T cells enriched from blood (not recorded which). Receptor source: a woman aged 50 to 60 who had recovered from COVID-19. Each CDR3 is given with its conserved first and last residue. Fields, in order: D gene, V gene, J gene, clone size, CDR3 DNA, CDR3 protein. D genes are given only for firm matches. Expanded clones get a size class; other rows say once, few or many, or leave the size out.

>TRBD1|TRBV5-1|TRBJ1-4|NA
TGCGCCAGCAGTTTCGACAGGGTAGGAAATGAAAAACTGTTTTTT
CASSFDRVGNEKLFF
>NA|TRBV11-2|TRBJ1-2|NA
TGTGCCAGCAGCTTAGGAGACCCGAGCCGCGGGGCTACTAACTATGGCTACACCTTC
CASSLGDPSRGATNYGYTF
>TRBD1|TRBV16|TRBJ2-7|NA
TGTGCCAGCAGCGAACGAATATCCGAGACAGGGCGCGACGAGCAGTACTTC
CASSERISETGRDEQYF
>NA|TRBV28|TRBJ2-3|NA
TGTGCCAGCAGTCCCCCCAAAACAGATACGCAGTATTTT
CASSPPKTDTQYF
>NA|TRBV27|TRBJ1-1|few
TGTGCCAGGGCCCCTCGGGGAGCTTTCTTT
CARAPRGAFF
>TRBD2|TRBV9|TRBJ2-4|NA
TGTGCCAGCAGCGTAGGGGGACTAGATAAGACTCAGTACTTC
CASSVGGLDKTQYF
>TRBD1|TRBV5-6|TRBJ2-2|NA
TGTGCCAGCAGCTTCAGGGGGCTGAGCACCGGGGAGCTGTTTTTT
CASSFRGLSTGELFF
>TRBD1|TRBV7-9|TRBJ2-1|NA
TGTGCCAGCAGCTTAGGCCAAGAGACAGGGCCGTTCTTC
CASSLGQETGPFF
>NA|TRBV28|TRBJ1-4|NA
TGTGCCAGCAGAAGAACAAATGAAAAACTGTTTTTT
CASRRTNEKLFF
>NA|TRBV3-1/TRBV3-2|TRBJ2-2|NA
TGTGCCAGCAGCCCGAACAGTGTCACCGGGGAGCTGTTTTTT
CASSPNSVTGELFF
>TRBD1|TRBV7-9|TRBJ1-5|NA
TGTGCCAGCAGCTCAAACAGGGGAGGCAATCAGCCCCAGCATTTT
CASSSNRGGNQPQHF
>NA|TRBV7-2|TRBJ1-5|once
TGTGCCAGCAGCTTAAGGGGGGGCAAACAGCCCCAGCATTTT
CASSLRGGKQPQHF
>TRBD1|TRBV11-2|TRBJ2-7|NA
TGTGCCAGCAGCTTAGGGACAGGGGGCTACGAGCAGTACTTC
CASSLGTGGYEQYF
>NA|TRBV3-1/TRBV3-2|TRBJ2-5|medium-sized
TGTGCCAGCAGCCAAGGGAGGGGGGGGCACACCCAGTACTTC
CASSQGRGGHTQYF
>NA|TRBV9|TRBJ2-3|NA
TGTGCCAGCAGCGTAGTTCCTCTCACAGATACGCAGTATTTT
CASSVVPLTDTQYF
>TRBD1|TRBV19|TRBJ1-1|NA
TGTGCCAGTAGTATGGCACCGGGACAGGGGAACACTGAAGCTTTCTTT
CASSMAPGQGNTEAFF
>NA|TRBV7-9|TRBJ2-7|NA
TGTGCCAGCAGCTTAGCCCGTCCCGTGGCAGGGGAGATAACTGACGAGCAGTACTTC
CASSLARPVAGEITDEQYF
>NA|TRBV10-3|TRBJ1-1|NA
TGTGCCACCAATTGGGGGCGGAACACTGAAGCTTTCTTT
CATNWGRNTEAFF
>TRBD2|TRBV4-2|TRBJ2-1|NA
TGTGCCAGCAGCCAAGATTTGAGCGGGAGGTACTACAATGAGCAGTTCTTC
CASSQDLSGRYYNEQFF
>TRBD2|TRBV2|TRBJ2-3|NA
TGTGCCAGCGGGGCGGGGGGAGTTACAGATACGCAGTATTTT
CASGAGGVTDTQYF
>NA|TRBV6-5|TRBJ1-6|NA
TGTGCCAGTAGGCTGGGGGCTAATTCACCCCTCCACTTT
CASRLGANSPLHF
>NA|TRBV2|TRBJ1-2|NA
TGTGCCAGCACCTTAATCTCAGGTGGTCCCTCGGGCTACACCTTC
CASTLISGGPSGYTF
>NA|TRBV7-2|TRBJ2-1|NA
TGTGCCAGCAGATCCCGAGGGGGAAGCTCCTACAATGAGCAGTTCTTC
CASRSRGGSSYNEQFF
>NA|TRBV5-8|TRBJ2-2|NA
TGTGCCAGCAGCGAGGACTCCGATACCGGGGAGCTGTTTTTT
CASSEDSDTGELFF